A selection of T cell receptor beta chains follows, all from one sample in a study of response to subunit inactivated influenza vaccine. One entry per CDR3 protein, called by TCRdb with MiXCR from the RT-PCR reads. Among roughly 630,000 distinct CDR3 sequences listed, 11% to 15% were seen once. Sequencing used PBMCs from blood, obtained around 14 days before vaccination. The receptors derive from a man between 50 and 59 years old who received an inactivated influenza vaccine. The CDR3 runs from the conserved cysteine through the conserved F or W. Each record gives: J gene, D gene, V gene, clone size, CDR3 protein, CDR3 DNA. D genes are given only for firm matches. For some rows the clone size is stated as once, few or many, or as a class when expanded; others skip it.

>TRBJ2-7|TRBD1|TRBV4-1|.
CASSQDAGQGYNEQYF
TGCGCCAGCAGCCAAGATGCGGGACAGGGCTATAACGAGCAGTACTTC
>TRBJ2-5|.|TRBV7-9|.
CASSLSPRTQETQYF
TGTGCCAGCAGCTTAAGTCCCAGGACCCAGGAGACCCAGTACTTC
>TRBJ2-1|TRBD2|TRBV15|many
CATSRELADLYNEQFF
TGTGCCACCAGCAGAGAACTAGCGGATTTATACAATGAGCAGTTCTTC
>TRBJ1-4|.|TRBV7-2|.
CASSLEPGGKLFF
TGTGCCAGCAGCTTAGAACCGGGAGGAAAACTGTTTTTT
>TRBJ1-1|.|TRBV5-4|.
CASSLDRQNTEAFF
TGTGCCAGCAGCTTGGACAGGCAGAACACTGAAGCTTTCTTT
>TRBJ1-2|.|TRBV12-3/TRBV12-4|many
CASSLGYSGYTF
TGTGCCAGCAGTTTAGGATACAGTGGCTACACCTTC
>TRBJ2-1|TRBD2|TRBV6-1|.
CASRSSGGFYTEQFF
TGTGCCAGCCGCTCTAGCGGGGGGTTTTATACTGAGCAGTTCTTC
>TRBJ2-1|.|TRBV5-1|.
CASSLERTEQFF
TGCGCCAGCAGCTTAGAAAGGACAGAGCAGTTCTTC
>TRBJ1-1|.|TRBV4-2|few
CASSQDIGAGEAFF
TGTGCCAGCAGCCAAGATATCGGGGCGGGTGAAGCTTTCTTT
>TRBJ1-2|.|TRBV7-2|few
CASSSGGAGGYGYTF
TGTGCCAGCAGCTCCGGCGGGGCGGGGGGGTATGGCTACACCTTC
>TRBJ1-1|.|TRBV7-9|few
CASSVPGSPSNTEAFF
TGTGCCAGCAGCGTACCGGGATCACCTTCGAACACTGAAGCTTTCTTT
>TRBJ1-5|.|TRBV29-1|.
CSALVEGDQPQHF
TGCAGCGCCTTAGTCGAGGGGGATCAGCCCCAGCATTTT
>TRBJ1-1|.|TRBV21-1|few
CASSPDRGKTKNTEAFF
TGTGCCAGCAGCCCGGACAGGGGCAAAACTAAGAACACTGAAGCTTTCTTT
>TRBJ1-2|TRBD1|TRBV29-1|few
CSVPPGQTSGGYTF
TGCAGCGTTCCTCCGGGACAGACGTCCGGGGGCTACACCTTC
>TRBJ2-1|TRBD1|TRBV5-5|few
CASSLLDRGLWNEQFF
TGTGCCAGCAGCTTGCTGGACAGGGGGCTTTGGAATGAGCAGTTCTTC
>TRBJ2-5|TRBD1|TRBV4-2|many
CASSRDSQETQYF
TGTGCCAGCAGCCGGGACAGCCAAGAGACCCAGTACTTC
>TRBJ2-2|.|TRBV29-1|many
CSTWTVNTGELFF
TGCAGCACCTGGACAGTGAACACCGGGGAGCTGTTTTTT
>TRBJ1-4|.|TRBV7-9|.
CASSADSYEKLFF
TGTGCCAGCAGCGCTGACAGTTATGAAAAACTGTTTTTT
>TRBJ2-5|TRBD2|TRBV30|.
CAWSVGGTNQETQYF
TGTGCCTGGAGTGTAGGCGGGACTAATCAAGAGACCCAGTACTTC
>TRBJ1-5|.|TRBV4-1|few
CASSHRRDSNQPQHF
TGCGCCAGCAGCCACAGACGGGATAGCAATCAGCCCCAGCATTTT